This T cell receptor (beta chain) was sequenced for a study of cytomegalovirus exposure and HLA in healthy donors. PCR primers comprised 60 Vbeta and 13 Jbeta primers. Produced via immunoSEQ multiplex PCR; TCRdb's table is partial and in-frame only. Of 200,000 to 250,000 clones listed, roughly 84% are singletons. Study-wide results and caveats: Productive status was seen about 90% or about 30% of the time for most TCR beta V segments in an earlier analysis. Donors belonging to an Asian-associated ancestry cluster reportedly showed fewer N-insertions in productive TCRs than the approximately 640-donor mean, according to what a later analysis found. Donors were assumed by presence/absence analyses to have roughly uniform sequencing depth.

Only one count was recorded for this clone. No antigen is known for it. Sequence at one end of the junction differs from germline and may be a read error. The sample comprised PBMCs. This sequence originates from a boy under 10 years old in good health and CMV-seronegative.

This chain's CDR3 is CASSYRDRGRRAF. DNA for the CDR3: TGTGCCAGCAGCTACCGGGACAGGGGGCGCCGGGCCTTC. The chain is built from TRBV7-2 and TRBJ1-2; 12 bases align to TRBD1. Germline assignment: CDR1 SGHTA and CDR2 FQGNSA. The CDR3 runs 13 residues.